These T cell receptor beta chains were read from a single sample in a study of CD4 T cells in relation to SARS-CoV-2 and coronaviruses. No antigen is known for these receptors. Sequencing used immunoSEQ multiplex PCR; TCRdb keeps in-frame clones, though not all of them. The sample yields under 25,000 clones, roughly 70% seen once. The source material was CD4+ T cells from PBMCs, cultured in vitro. The receptors here all came from a human donor in good health. Both conserved end residues are part of each CDR3. A D gene is named only where the DNA matches it firmly. Some rows mark clone size as missing; the rest say once, few, many or name a class of expanded clone.

d_call	j_call	clone_size	v_call	cdr3_nt	cdr3_aa
TRBD2	TRBJ2-1	-	TRBV11-2	TGTGCCAGCAGCTTATTTGGCGGGGGGCTAAATGAGCAGTTCTTC	CASSLFGGGLNEQFF
-	TRBJ2-1	-	TRBV7-2	TGTGCCAGCAAACTCCGGGGGTCTTGGGGCAATGAGCAGTTCTTC	CASKLRGSWGNEQFF
-	TRBJ1-2	once	TRBV6-5	TGTGCCAGCAGGGGGCGCGTGGATGGCTACACCTTC	CASRGRVDGYTF
TRBD1	TRBJ2-5	-	TRBV7-6	TGTGCCAGCTCCACGGGACAGAAAGAGACCCAGTACTTC	CASSTGQKETQYF
-	TRBJ2-1	once	TRBV9	TGTGCCAGCAGCGTGGGCGCCGACAATGAGCAGTTCTTC	CASSVGADNEQFF
-	TRBJ2-5	-	TRBV3-1/TRBV3-2	TGTGCCAGCAGCCAGGTGGCAGACGAAGAGACCCAGTACTTC	CASSQVADEETQYF
-	TRBJ2-5	-	TRBV5-1	TGCGCCAGCAGCTTGTTTTTGAGGACTTCGGAAGAGACCCAGTACTTC	CASSLFLRTSEETQYF
TRBD1	TRBJ2-7	-	TRBV18	TGTGCCAGCTCACCCCCGGGGGACAGGGGGCGCGACGAGCAGTACTTC	CASSPPGDRGRDEQYF
-	TRBJ2-7	few	TRBV18	TGTGCCAGCTCACCAGGCCACCCCTACGAGCAGTACTTC	CASSPGHPYEQYF
-	TRBJ2-7	-	TRBV24-1	TGTGCCACTAGAAGCCGCAGGGAAGTCACGTACGAGCAGTACTTC	CATRSRREVTYEQYF
TRBD1	TRBJ1-5	-	TRBV12-5	TGTGCTAGTGCGCGTTCCCGTCTCCGGGACAGGGATGATCAGCCCCAGCATTTT	CASARSRLRDRDDQPQHF
TRBD1	TRBJ1-5	-	TRBV4-3	TGCGCCAGCAGCCAAGACAGGGGGCAGGACAATCAGCCCCAGCATTTT	CASSQDRGQDNQPQHF
TRBD2	TRBJ2-1	-	TRBV18	TGTGCCAGCCGACCAGGGCGGGAGGGGTCCTACAATGAGCAGTTCTTC	CASRPGREGSYNEQFF
-	TRBJ2-3	-	TRBV14	TGTGCCAGCAGCCTAACAGATACGCAGTATTTT	CASSLTDTQYF
-	TRBJ2-5	-	TRBV13	TGTGCCAGCAGCCCGCGGACGGATGCCCAAGAGACCCAGTACTTC	CASSPRTDAQETQYF
TRBD2	TRBJ2-2	-	TRBV5-6	TGTGCCAGCAGCAGGGAGGGGAGCACCGGGGAGCTGTTTTTT	CASSREGSTGELFF
-	TRBJ2-1	once	TRBV6-2/TRBV6-3	TGTGCCAGCAGTATGCTGGGGGCGGGTAACTACAATGAGCAGTTCTTC	CASSMLGAGNYNEQFF
TRBD1	TRBJ2-7	-	TRBV4-1	TGCGCCAGCAGCCAGGAGGGGACAGGGGCCGGCGAGCAGTACTTC	CASSQEGTGAGEQYF
-	TRBJ2-3	-	TRBV2	TGTGCCAGCAACGACATGGGGGGGGGCCAGTATTTT	CASNDMGGGQYF
TRBD2	TRBJ2-7	-	TRBV2	TGTGCCAGCAGTGGGAGTAGCGGGAGACCGTACGAGCAGTACTTC	CASSGSSGRPYEQYF
TRBD2	TRBJ2-1	-	TRBV2	TGTGCCAGCAGTGAACTCCCGGGAGGCAACGATGAGCAGTTCTTC	CASSELPGGNDEQFF
-	TRBJ2-2	-	TRBV11-3	TGTGCCAGCAGCCCCGGCTGGGGCACCGGGGAGCTGTTTTTT	CASSPGWGTGELFF
TRBD1	TRBJ1-2	few	TRBV4-2	TGTGCCAGCAGTCCCACGACAGGGGGGGAAAACTATGGCTACACCTTC	CASSPTTGGENYGYTF
-	TRBJ1-2	-	TRBV30	TGTGCCTGGAGTGAAGGCGAAACGAGAGGGAATGGCTACACCTTC	CAWSEGETRGNGYTF
-	TRBJ2-1	-	TRBV3-1/TRBV3-2	TGTGCCAGCAGCCAAGAGAGGGACACGTCCTACAATGAGCAGTTCTTC	CASSQERDTSYNEQFF